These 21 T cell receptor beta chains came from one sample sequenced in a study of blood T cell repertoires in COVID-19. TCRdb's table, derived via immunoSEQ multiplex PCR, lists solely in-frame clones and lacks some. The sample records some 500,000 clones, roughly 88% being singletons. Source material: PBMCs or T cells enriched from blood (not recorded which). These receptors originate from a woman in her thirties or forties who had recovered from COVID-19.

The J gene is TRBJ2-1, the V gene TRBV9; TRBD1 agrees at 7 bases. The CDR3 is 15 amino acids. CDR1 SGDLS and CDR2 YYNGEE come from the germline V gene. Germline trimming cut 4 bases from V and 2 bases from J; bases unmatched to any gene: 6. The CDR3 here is CASSLARGTYNEQFF. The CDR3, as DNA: TGTGCCAGCAGCCTAGCCAGGGGGACCTACAATGAGCAGTTCTTC.

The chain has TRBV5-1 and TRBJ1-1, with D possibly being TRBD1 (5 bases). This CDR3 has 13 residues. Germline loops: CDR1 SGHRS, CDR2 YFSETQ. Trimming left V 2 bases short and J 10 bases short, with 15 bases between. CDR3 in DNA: TGCGCCAGCAGCTTATCGGGAGGGGTGGGAGCTTTCTTT. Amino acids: CASSLSGGVGAFF.

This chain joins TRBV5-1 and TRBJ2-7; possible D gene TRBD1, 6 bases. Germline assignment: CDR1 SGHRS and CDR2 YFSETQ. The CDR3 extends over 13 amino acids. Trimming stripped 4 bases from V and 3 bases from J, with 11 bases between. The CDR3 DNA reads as TGCGCCAGCAGCGGCAGGGGCGGCTACGAGCAGTACTTC. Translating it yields CASSGRGGYEQYF.

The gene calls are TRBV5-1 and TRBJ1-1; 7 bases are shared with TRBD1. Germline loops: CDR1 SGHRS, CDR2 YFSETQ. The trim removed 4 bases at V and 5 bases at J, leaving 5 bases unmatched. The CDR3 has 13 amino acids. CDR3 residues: CASSPTGHTEAFF. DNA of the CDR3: TGCGCCAGCAGCCCGACAGGGCATACTGAAGCTTTCTTT.

CDR3 residues: CASSVESLAGGNEQYF. The CDR3 DNA follows: TGTGCCAGCAGCGTAGAGTCACTAGCGGGAGGGAACGAGCAGTACTTC. The chain uses TRBV9 and TRBJ2-7, with 13 bases identical to TRBD2. V shed 0 bases and J 5 bases; nucleotides not matched to a gene: 5. The CDR3 is made up of 16 amino acids. Germline V gene lookup returns CDR1 SGDLS and CDR2 YYNGEE.

Here the CDR3 reads CASSQNDRGDQPQHF. CDR3 nucleotides: TGTGCCAGCAGTCAAAACGACAGGGGAGATCAGCCCCAGCATTTT. This chain connects TRBV6-2 or TRBV6-3 to TRBJ1-5; 8 bases map to TRBD1. With V trimmed by 5 bases and J by 5 bases, 8 bases remained unmatched. The CDR3 runs 15 residues. CDR1 and CDR2 from the germline V gene are MNHEY and SVGEGT.

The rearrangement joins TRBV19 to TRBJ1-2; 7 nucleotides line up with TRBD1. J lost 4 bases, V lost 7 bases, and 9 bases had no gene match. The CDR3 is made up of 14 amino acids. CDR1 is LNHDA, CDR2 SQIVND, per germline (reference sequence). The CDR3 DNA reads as TGTGCCAGTATCAATCTCAGACAGGGCTATGGCTACACCTTC. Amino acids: CASINLRQGYGYTF.

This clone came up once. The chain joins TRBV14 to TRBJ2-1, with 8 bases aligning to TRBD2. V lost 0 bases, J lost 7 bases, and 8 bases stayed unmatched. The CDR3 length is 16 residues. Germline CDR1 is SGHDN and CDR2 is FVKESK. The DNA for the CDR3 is TGTGCCAGCAGCCAAGATTACGGACTAGCAGTGAATGAGCAGTTCTTC. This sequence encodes CASSQDYGLAVNEQFF.

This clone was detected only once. Here the CDR3 reads CASSPGGLAGDTGELFF. The CDR3 DNA sequence: TGTGCCAGCTCACCAGGAGGACTAGCGGGCGACACCGGGGAGCTGTTTTTT. The rearrangement joins TRBV18 to TRBJ2-2; 11 positions agree with TRBD2. The CDR3 has 17 amino acids. The J segment lost 3 bases and the V segment lost 2 bases, leaving 5 bases of the junction unmatched. The germline V gene encodes CDR1 KGHSH and CDR2 LQKENI. Together with reference TRBV18 and TRBJ2-2, the CDR3 gives the full variable domain: NAGVMQNPRHLVRRRGQEARLRCSPMKGHSHVYWYRQLPEEGLKFMVYLQKENIIDESGMPKERFSAEFPKEGPSILRIQQVVRGDSAAYFCASSPGGLAGDTGELFFGEGSRLTVL.

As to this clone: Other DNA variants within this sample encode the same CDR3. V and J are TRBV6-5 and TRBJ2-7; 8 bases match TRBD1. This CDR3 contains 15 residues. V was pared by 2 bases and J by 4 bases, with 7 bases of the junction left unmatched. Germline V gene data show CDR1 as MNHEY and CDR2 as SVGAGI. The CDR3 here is CASSYGQGGVYEQYF. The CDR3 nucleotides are TGTGCCAGCAGTTACGGACAGGGTGGGGTGTACGAGCAGTACTTC.

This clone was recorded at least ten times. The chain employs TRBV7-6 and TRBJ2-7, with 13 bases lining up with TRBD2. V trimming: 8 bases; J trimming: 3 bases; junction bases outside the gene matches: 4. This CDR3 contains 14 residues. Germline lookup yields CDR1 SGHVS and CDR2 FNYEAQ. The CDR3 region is CASGLAGEGYEQYF. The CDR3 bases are TGTGCCAGCGGACTAGCGGGAGAGGGCTACGAGCAGTACTTC.

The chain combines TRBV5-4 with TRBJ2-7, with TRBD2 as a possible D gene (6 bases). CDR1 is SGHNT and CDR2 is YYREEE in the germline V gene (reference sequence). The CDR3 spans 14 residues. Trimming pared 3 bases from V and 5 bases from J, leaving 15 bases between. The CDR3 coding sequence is TGTGCCAGCAGCTCTGCAAACCGCGGGAACGAGCAGTACTTC. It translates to CASSSANRGNEQYF.

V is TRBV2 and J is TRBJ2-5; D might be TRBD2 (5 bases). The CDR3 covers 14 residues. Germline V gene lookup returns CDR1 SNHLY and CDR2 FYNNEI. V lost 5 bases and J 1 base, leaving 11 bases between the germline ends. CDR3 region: CASSRRRLQETQYF. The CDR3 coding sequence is TGTGCCAGCAGTCGGAGGAGGCTCCAAGAGACCCAGTACTTC.

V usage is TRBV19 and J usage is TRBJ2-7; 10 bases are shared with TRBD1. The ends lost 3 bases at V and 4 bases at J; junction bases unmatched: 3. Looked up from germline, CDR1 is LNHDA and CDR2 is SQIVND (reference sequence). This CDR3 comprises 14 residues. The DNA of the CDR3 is TGTGCCAGTAGTATGGGACAGGGGTCGTACGAGCAGTACTTC. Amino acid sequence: CASSMGQGSYEQYF.

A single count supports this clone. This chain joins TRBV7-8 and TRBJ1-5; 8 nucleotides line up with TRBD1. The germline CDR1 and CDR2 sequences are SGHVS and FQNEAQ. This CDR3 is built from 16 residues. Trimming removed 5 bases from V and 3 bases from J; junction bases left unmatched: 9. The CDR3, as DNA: TGTGCCAGCAGCCTAAGGACAGGGCATCCCAATCAGCCCCAGCATTTT. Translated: CASSLRTGHPNQPQHF. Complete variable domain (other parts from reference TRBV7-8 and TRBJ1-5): GAGVSQSPRYKVAKRGQDVALRCDPISGHVSLFWYQQALGQGPEFLTYFQNEAQLDKSGLPSDRFFAERPEGSVSTLKIQRTQQEDSAVYLCASSLRTGHPNQPQHFGDGTRLSIL.

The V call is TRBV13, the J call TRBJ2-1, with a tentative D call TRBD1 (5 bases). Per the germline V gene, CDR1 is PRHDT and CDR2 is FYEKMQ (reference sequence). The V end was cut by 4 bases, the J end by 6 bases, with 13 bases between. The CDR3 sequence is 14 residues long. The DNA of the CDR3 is TGTGCCAGCAGCTCCTACATTCAGGGCAATGAGCAGTTCTTC. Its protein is CASSSYIQGNEQFF.

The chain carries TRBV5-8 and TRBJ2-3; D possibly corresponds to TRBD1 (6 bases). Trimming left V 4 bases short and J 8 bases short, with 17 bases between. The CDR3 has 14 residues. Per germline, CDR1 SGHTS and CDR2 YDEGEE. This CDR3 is CASSPGQRRATQYF. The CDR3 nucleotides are TGTGCCAGCAGCCCTGGACAGCGGAGAGCTACGCAGTATTTT.

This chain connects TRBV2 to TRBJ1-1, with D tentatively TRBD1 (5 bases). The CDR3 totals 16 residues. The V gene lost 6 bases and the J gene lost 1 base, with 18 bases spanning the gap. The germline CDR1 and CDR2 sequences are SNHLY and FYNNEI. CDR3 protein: CASRIDSSGPNTEAFF. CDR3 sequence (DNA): TGTGCCAGCAGAATAGACAGTTCTGGGCCGAACACTGAAGCTTTCTTT.

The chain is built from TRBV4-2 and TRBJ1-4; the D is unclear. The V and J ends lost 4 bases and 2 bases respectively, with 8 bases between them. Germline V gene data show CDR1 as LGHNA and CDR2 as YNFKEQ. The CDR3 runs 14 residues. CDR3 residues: CASSPEDTNEKLFF. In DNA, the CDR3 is TGTGCCAGCAGCCCGGAGGACACTAATGAAAAACTGTTTTTT.

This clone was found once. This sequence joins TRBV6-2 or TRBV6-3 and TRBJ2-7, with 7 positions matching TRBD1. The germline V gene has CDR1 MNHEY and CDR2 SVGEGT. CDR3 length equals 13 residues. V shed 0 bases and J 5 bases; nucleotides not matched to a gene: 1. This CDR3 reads CASSYSTGNEQYF. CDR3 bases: TGTGCCAGCAGTTACTCGACAGGGAACGAGCAGTACTTC.

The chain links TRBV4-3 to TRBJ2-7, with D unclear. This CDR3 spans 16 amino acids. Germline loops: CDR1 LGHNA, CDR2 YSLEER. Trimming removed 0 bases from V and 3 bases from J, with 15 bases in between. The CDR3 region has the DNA TGCGCCAGCAGCCAAGATTCAACTCCTTACCTCTACGAGCAGTACTTC. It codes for CASSQDSTPYLYEQYF.